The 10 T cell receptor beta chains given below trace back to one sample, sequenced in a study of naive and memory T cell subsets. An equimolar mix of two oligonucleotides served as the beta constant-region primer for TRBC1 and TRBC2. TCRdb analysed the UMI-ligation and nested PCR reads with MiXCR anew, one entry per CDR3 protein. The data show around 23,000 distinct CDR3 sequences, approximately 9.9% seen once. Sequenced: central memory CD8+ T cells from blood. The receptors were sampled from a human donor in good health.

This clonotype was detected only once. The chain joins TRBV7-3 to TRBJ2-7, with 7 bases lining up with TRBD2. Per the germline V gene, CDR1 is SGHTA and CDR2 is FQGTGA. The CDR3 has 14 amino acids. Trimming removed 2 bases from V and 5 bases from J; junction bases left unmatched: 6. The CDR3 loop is CASSLLAGVDEQYF. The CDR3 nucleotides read TGTGCCAGCAGCTTACTCGCGGGAGTAGACGAGCAGTACTTC.

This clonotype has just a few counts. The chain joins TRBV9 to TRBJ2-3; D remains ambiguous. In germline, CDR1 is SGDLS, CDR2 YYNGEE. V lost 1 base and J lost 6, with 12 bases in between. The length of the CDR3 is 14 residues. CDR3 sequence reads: CASSVSGARDTQYF. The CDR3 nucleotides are TGTGCCAGCAGCGTATCAGGTGCTCGCGATACGCAGTATTTT.

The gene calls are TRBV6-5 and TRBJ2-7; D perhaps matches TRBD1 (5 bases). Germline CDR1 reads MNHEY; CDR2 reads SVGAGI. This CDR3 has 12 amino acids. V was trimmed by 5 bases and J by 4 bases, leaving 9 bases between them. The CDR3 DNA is TGTGCCAGCAGTCCTGGGGCTTACGAGCAGTACTTC. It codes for CASSPGAYEQYF.

CDR3 nucleotides: TGCAGTGCTGGGACAAAGGACCAGTACTTC. Its translation: CSAGTKDQYF. The V gene is TRBV20-1, the J gene TRBJ2-4, with TRBD1 as a possible D gene (6 bases). Germline V gene data show CDR1 as DFQATT and CDR2 as SNEGSKA (reference sequence). Between the trimmed V and J ends, which lost 5 bases and 13 bases, there was a span of 12 bases. The CDR3 has 10 residues.

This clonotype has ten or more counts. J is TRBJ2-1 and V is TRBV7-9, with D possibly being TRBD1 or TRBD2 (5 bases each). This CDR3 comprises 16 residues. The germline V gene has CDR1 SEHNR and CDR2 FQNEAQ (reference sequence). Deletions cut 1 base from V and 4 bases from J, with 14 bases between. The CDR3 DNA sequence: TGTGCCAGCAGCTTAGGATCGGGACCGAAGTACAATGAGCAGTTCTTC. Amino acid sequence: CASSLGSGPKYNEQFF. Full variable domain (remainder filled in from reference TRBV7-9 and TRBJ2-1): DTGVSQNPRHKITKRGQNVTFRCDPISEHNRLYWYRQTLGQGPEFLTYFQNEAQLEKSRLLSDRFSAERPKGSFSTLEIQRTEQGDSAMYLCASSLGSGPKYNEQFFGPGTRLTVL.

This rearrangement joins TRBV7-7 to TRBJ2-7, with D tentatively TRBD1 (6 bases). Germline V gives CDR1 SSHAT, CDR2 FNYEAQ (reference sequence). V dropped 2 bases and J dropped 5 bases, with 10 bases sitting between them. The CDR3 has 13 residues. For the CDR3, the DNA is TGTGCCAGCAGCTTAACCAGGGGCCACGAGCAGTACTTC. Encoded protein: CASSLTRGHEQYF. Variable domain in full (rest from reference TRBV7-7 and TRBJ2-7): GAGVSQSPRYKVTKRGQDVTLRCDPISSHATLYWYQQALGQGPEFLTYFNYEAQPDKSGLPSDRFSAERPEGSISTLTIQRTEQRDSAMYRCASSLTRGHEQYFGPGTRLTVT.

The CDR3 region is CASSSRDNPYEQYF. Written as DNA, the CDR3 is TGTGCCAGCAGTTCCCGGGACAATCCCTACGAGCAGTACTTC. The chain has TRBV27 and TRBJ2-7, with D tentatively TRBD1 (6 bases). The CDR3 loop spans 14 amino acids. With 4 bases removed from V and 2 bases from J, the gap between germline ends came to 12 bases. The germline V gene has CDR1 MNHEY and CDR2 SMNVEV (reference sequence).

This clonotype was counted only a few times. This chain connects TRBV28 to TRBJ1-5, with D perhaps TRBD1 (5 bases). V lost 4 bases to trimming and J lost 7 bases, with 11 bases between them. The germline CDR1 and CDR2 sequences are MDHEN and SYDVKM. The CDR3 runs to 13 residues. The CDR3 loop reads CASSSSGHQPQHF. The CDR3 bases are TGTGCCAGCAGTTCATCTGGACACCAGCCCCAGCATTTT.

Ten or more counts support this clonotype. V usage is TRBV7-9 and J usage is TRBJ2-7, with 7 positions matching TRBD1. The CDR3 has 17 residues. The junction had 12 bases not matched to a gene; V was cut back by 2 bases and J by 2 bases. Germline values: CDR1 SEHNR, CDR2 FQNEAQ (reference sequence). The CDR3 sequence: CASSLMGGQVTTYEQYF. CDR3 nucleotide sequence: TGTGCCAGCAGCTTAATGGGTGGACAGGTCACAACCTACGAGCAGTACTTC.

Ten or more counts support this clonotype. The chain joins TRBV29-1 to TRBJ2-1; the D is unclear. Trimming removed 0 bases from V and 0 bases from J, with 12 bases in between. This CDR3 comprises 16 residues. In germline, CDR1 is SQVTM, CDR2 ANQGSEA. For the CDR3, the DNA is TGCAGCGTTGAAGATCCAGCATTGAGCTCCTACAATGAGCAGTTCTTC. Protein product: CSVEDPALSSYNEQFF.